These 23 T cell receptor beta chains originate from one sample sequenced in a study of CD8+ T cells in alopecia areata. The sequencing template was cDNA reverse transcribed from extracted RNA. Clones were sequenced by immunoSEQ multiplex PCR, and TCRdb holds only the in-frame ones, with some missing. The sample records about 120,000 clones, roughly 66% being singletons. The material sequenced was CD4+ T cells sorted from blood. These receptors were taken from a human donor in good health.

About this clone itself: A read error may account for a junction end that differs from germline. J is TRBJ2-5 and V is TRBV18, with 13 nucleotides matching TRBD2. This CDR3 contains 16 residues. From germline, CDR1 is KGHSH and CDR2 LQKENI. This CDR3 is CASSPGLAGAQQTQYF. The CDR3 region has the DNA TGTGCCAGCTCACCCGGACTAGCGGGGGCCCAACAGACCCAGTACTTC. The variable domain in full, with the rest retrieved from reference TRBV18 and TRBJ2-5, is NAGVMQNPRHLVRRRGQEARLRCSPMKGHSHVYWYRQLPEEGLKFMVYLQKENIIDESGMPKERFSAEFPKEGPSILRIQQVVRGDSAAYFCASSPGLAGAQQTQYFGPGTRLLVL.

This clone was observed a few times. The J gene is TRBJ1-3, the V gene TRBV5-1, with no clear D. The CDR3 contains 15 residues. Germline CDR1 and CDR2: SGHRS and YFSETQ. V was shortened by 0 bases and J by 0 bases, with 7 bases between the two germline ends. CDR3: CASSLVGDSGNTIYF. The CDR3 DNA reads as TGCGCCAGCAGCTTGGTCGGGGACTCTGGAAACACCATATATTTT.

This sequence joins TRBV4-1 and TRBJ2-5; 11 positions match TRBD2. Germline V CDR1 and CDR2: MGHRA, YSYEKL. The junction had 2 bases not matched to a gene; V was cut back by 3 bases and J by 2 bases. This CDR3 has 15 residues. The CDR3, as DNA: TGCGCCAGCAGCCATCTAGCGGGGGGTCAAGAGACCCAGTACTTC. Translated: CASSHLAGGQETQYF.

The J gene is TRBJ2-5, the V gene TRBV7-2, with TRBD2 matching over 8 bases. The CDR3 is 15 amino acids. CDR1 and CDR2 from the germline V gene are SGHTA and FQGNSA. Unmatched junction bases numbered 12, after V lost 5 bases and J lost 7 bases. The chain's CDR3 is CASSPNGLAAGTQYF. CDR3 in DNA: TGTGCCAGCAGCCCAAATGGACTAGCCGCGGGGACCCAGTACTTC. The variable domain in full, with the rest retrieved from reference TRBV7-2 and TRBJ2-5, is GAGVSQSPSNKVTEKGKDVELRCDPISGHTALYWYRQSLGQGLEFLIYFQGNSAPDKSGLPSDRFSAERTGGSVSTLTIQRTQQEDSAVYLCASSPNGLAAGTQYFGPGTRLLVL.

This clone was seen more than once but under ten times. J is TRBJ1-1 and V is TRBV25-1; no definite D call. Looked up from germline, CDR1 is MGHDK and CDR2 is SYGVNS. With 6 bases removed from V and 2 bases from J, the gap between germline ends came to 7 bases. The CDR3 spans 12 residues. The CDR3 sequence: CASRWGNTEAFF. The DNA of the CDR3 is TGTGCCAGCAGGTGGGGTAACACTGAAGCTTTCTTT.

This chain connects TRBV29-1 to TRBJ2-5; perhaps TRBD1 as D (5 bases). Germline lookup yields CDR1 SQVTM and CDR2 ANQGSEA. The V gene lost 2 bases and the J gene lost 7 bases, with 11 bases spanning the gap. This CDR3 spans 12 amino acids. The CDR3 is CSVESGRATQYF. The DNA for the CDR3 is TGCAGCGTTGAATCCGGCAGGGCGACCCAGTACTTC.

Regarding this clone: The same CDR3 is also encoded by other DNA sequences in this sample. V usage is TRBV29-1 and J usage is TRBJ2-5; no clear D gene. The V end was cut by 6 bases, the J end by 5 bases, with 7 bases between. Looked up from germline, CDR1 is SQVTM and CDR2 is ANQGSEA. The CDR3 extends over 10 amino acids. CDR3 coding DNA: TGCAGCGTGGGTGGTGAGACCCAGTACTTC. It specifies CSVGGETQYF.

This chain joins TRBV5-4 and TRBJ2-5; 7 bases map to TRBD2. The CDR3 loop spans 15 amino acids. V was pared by 4 bases and J by 6 bases, with 12 bases of the junction left unmatched. Germline assignment: CDR1 SGHNT and CDR2 YYREEE (reference sequence). Written as DNA, the CDR3 is TGTGCCAGCAGCCGGTCATCCGGGACTAAGCAGACCCAGTACTTC. It encodes CASSRSSGTKQTQYF.

V usage is TRBV18 and J usage is TRBJ2-7; the match to TRBD2 covers 7 bases. The CDR3 is 13 amino acids. From germline, CDR1 is KGHSH and CDR2 LQKENI. J was trimmed by 5 bases and V by 2 bases; bases with no gene match: 3. The CDR3 DNA is TGTGCCAGCTCACCATATACTAGCGACGAGCAGTACTTC. It codes for CASSPYTSDEQYF.

The gene calls are TRBV5-1 and TRBJ2-7; D is uncertain. V was trimmed by 4 bases and J by 3 bases, leaving 11 bases between them. The CDR3 totals 13 residues. Per germline, CDR1 SGHRS and CDR2 YFSETQ. DNA of the CDR3: TGCGCCAGCAGCCCCTCAACAGACTACGAGCAGTACTTC. It specifies CASSPSTDYEQYF.

This chain joins TRBV5-1 and TRBJ2-1; D is uncertain. Germline CDR1 SGHRS, CDR2 YFSETQ. Trimming removed 1 base from V and 0 bases from J, with 5 bases in between. This CDR3 spans 14 amino acids. CDR3 sequence (DNA): TGCGCCAGCAGCTTGCTTACCTCCTACAATGAGCAGTTCTTC. Translating gives CASSLLTSYNEQFF.

The chain combines TRBV5-6 with TRBJ1-6; D is perhaps TRBD1 (5 bases). The CDR3 is 12 amino acids. Per germline, CDR1 SGHDT and CDR2 YYEEEE. V lost 2 bases to trimming and J lost 15 bases, with 12 bases between them. The CDR3 region has the DNA TGTGCCAGCAGCTTACCAGGGTTGCTCCTCCACTTT. Translation gives CASSLPGLLLHF.

The V gene is TRBV5-1, the J gene TRBJ1-6, with D unresolved. This CDR3 has 15 amino acids. V shed 1 base and J shed 7 bases, with 12 bases lying between them. Germline V gene sequence: CDR1 SGHRS, CDR2 YFSETQ. CDR3 loop: CASSLNGERNSPLHF. The CDR3, as DNA: TGCGCCAGCAGCTTGAACGGGGAACGAAATTCACCCCTCCACTTT.

Only a few counts were recorded for this clone. V and J are TRBV7-9 and TRBJ2-1, with 7 bases fitting TRBD2. There are 18 residues in the CDR3. Trimming cost V 1 base and J 2 bases; bases outside gene matches: 11. The germline gives CDR1 SEHNR, CDR2 FQNEAQ (reference sequence). CDR3 nucleotides: TGTGCCAGCAGCTTAGGCGCCGGGCTAGCGGCCCCCTACAATGAGCAGTTCTTC. Encoded protein: CASSLGAGLAAPYNEQFF.

The chain recombines TRBV30 with TRBJ2-7, with D hard to call. This CDR3 has 12 amino acids. The V and J ends lost 3 bases and 4 bases respectively, with 10 bases between them. Germline V CDR1 and CDR2: GTSNPN, SVGIG (reference sequence). The CDR3 nucleotides read TGTGCCTGGAGCACCGCCAGGTACGAGCAGTACTTC. Translating gives CAWSTARYEQYF. Full variable domain (outside the CDR3, taken from reference TRBV30 and TRBJ2-7): SQTIHQWPATLVQPVGSPLSLECTVEGTSNPNLYWYRQAAGRGLQLLFYSVGIGQISSEVPQNLSASRPQDRQFILSSKKLLLSDSGFYLCAWSTARYEQYFGPGTRLTVT.

The genes are TRBV20-1 and TRBJ1-2; D not resolved. This CDR3 is 10 amino acids long. V lost 3 bases and J lost 8, with 7 bases in between. The germline V gene encodes CDR1 DFQATT and CDR2 SNEGSKA (reference sequence). The DNA for the CDR3 is TGCAGTGCTAGTCCTCGGGGCTACACCTTC. It yields the protein CSASPRGYTF.

The chain uses TRBV29-1 and TRBJ1-1, with D tentatively TRBD1 (5 bases). The CDR3 sequence is 13 residues long. CDR1 is SQVTM and CDR2 is ANQGSEA in the germline V gene. Deletions cut 5 bases from V and 4 bases from J, with 14 bases between. The CDR3: CSVKTWGGTEAFF. The CDR3 nucleotides are TGCAGCGTTAAGACCTGGGGGGGCACTGAAGCTTTCTTT.

The chain recombines TRBV30 with TRBJ2-3; 8 bases line up with TRBD1. V shed 3 bases, J shed 0 bases, and the junction held 5 bases outside the gene matches. Germline CDR1 and CDR2: GTSNPN and SVGIG (reference sequence). The CDR3 contains 15 residues. The CDR3 spells CAWSGRTGSTDTQYF. DNA of the CDR3: TGTGCCTGGAGCGGACGGACAGGGAGCACAGATACGCAGTATTTT.

This rearrangement joins TRBV29-1 to TRBJ1-3; no clear D. This CDR3 region has 12 residues. Trimming left V 7 bases short and J 6 bases short, with 13 bases between. The germline CDR1 and CDR2 sequences are SQVTM and ANQGSEA. The CDR3 region is CSGIGPLNTIYF. DNA of the CDR3: TGCAGCGGTATCGGGCCCCTAAACACCATATATTTT.

The rearrangement uses TRBV11-2 and TRBJ2-7; TRBD2 might be the D (6 bases). V gave up 3 bases and J gave up 3 bases, with 12 bases separating them. The CDR3 has 14 amino acids. Germline assignment: CDR1 SGHAT and CDR2 FQNNGV. CDR3 sequence reads: CASSLGGDVYEQYF. Here the CDR3 DNA reads TGTGCCAGCAGCTTGGGAGGTGATGTCTACGAGCAGTACTTC.

The genes are TRBV9 and TRBJ2-3; TRBD2 aligns across 8 bases. The V segment lost 3 bases and the J segment 2 bases; nucleotides outside the gene matches: 8. From germline, CDR1 is SGDLS and CDR2 YYNGEE. This CDR3 region has 16 residues. The CDR3 reads CASSATGTSLTDTQYF. The CDR3 DNA is TGTGCCAGCAGCGCCACCGGGACTAGTCTCACAGATACGCAGTATTTT.

The chain combines TRBV6-1 with TRBJ2-2; D remains ambiguous. Deletions cut 4 bases from V and 2 bases from J, with 5 bases between. CDR1 and CDR2 (germline): MNHNS, SASEGT. The CDR3 spans 13 residues. This chain's CDR3 is CASSGPNTGELFF. As DNA, the CDR3 is TGTGCCAGCAGTGGTCCCAACACCGGGGAGCTGTTTTTT.

Only a few counts were recorded for this clone. This rearrangement joins TRBV4-1 to TRBJ2-5; 11 bases are shared with TRBD2. Per the germline V gene, CDR1 is MGHRA and CDR2 is YSYEKL. V dropped 0 bases and J dropped 2; count of bases not matched to a gene: 8. The CDR3 sequence is 18 residues long. CDR3 sequence (DNA): TGCGCCAGCAGCCAAGATCCGAACCTAGCGGGGGGACAAGAGACCCAGTACTTC. Translation gives CASSQDPNLAGGQETQYF.